These 28 T cell receptor beta chains came from one sample sequenced in a study of cytomegalovirus exposure and HLA in healthy donors. The PCR ran on 60 Vbeta and 13 Jbeta primers. Profiled with immunoSEQ multiplex PCR; TCRdb holds only in-frame clones, not every one. Of about 130,000 clones in the sample, just under 75% are singletons; the top ten hold 6.5% to 8%. Sequences were obtained from PBMCs. Every receptor here comes from a man aged 40-49 years in good health and CMV-seropositive.

The chain employs TRBV5-4 and TRBJ2-7, with D uncertain. This CDR3 is built from 13 residues. The germline V gene has CDR1 SGHNT and CDR2 YYREEE (reference sequence). The V end was cut by 2 bases, the J end by 6 bases, with 12 bases between. CDR3: CASSLEAAGEQYF. The CDR3 bases are TGTGCCAGCAGCTTAGAGGCAGCTGGCGAGCAGTACTTC.

The chain's CDR3 is CAVRDRSEAFF. The CDR3 DNA is TGTGCCGTCCGGGACAGGTCTGAAGCTTTCTTT. J is TRBJ1-1 and V is TRBV10-3; 8 nucleotides agree with TRBD1. In germline, CDR1 is ENHRY, CDR2 SYGVKD. This CDR3 has 11 residues. V lost 11 bases, J lost 6 bases, and 5 bases stayed unmatched.

V gene TRBV5-8 combines with J gene TRBJ2-3, with D hard to call. V lost 2 bases to trimming and J lost 7 bases, with 11 bases between them. This CDR3 comprises 13 residues. The germline V gene encodes CDR1 SGHTS and CDR2 YDEGEE. DNA of the CDR3: TGTGCCAGCAGCTTAACAGATTCTAATACGCAGTATTTT. This translates into CASSLTDSNTQYF.

The chain joins TRBV27 to TRBJ2-1; 7 bases line up with TRBD2. Germline lookup yields CDR1 MNHEY and CDR2 SMNVEV (reference sequence). The CDR3 covers 18 residues. The trim removed 5 bases at V and 4 bases at J, leaving 17 bases unmatched. CDR3 bases: TGTGCCAGCAGTCCCTCTTCCCCCGGGACTATCCGTTACAATGAGCAGTTCTTC. It yields the protein CASSPSSPGTIRYNEQFF.

The chain has TRBV28 and TRBJ1-2; 8 nucleotides match TRBD1. The J segment lost 2 bases and the V segment lost 6 bases, leaving 5 bases of the junction unmatched. CDR3 length: 14 amino acids. In germline, CDR1 is MDHEN, CDR2 SYDVKM. The CDR3 loop reads CASRPRTGNYGYTF. The CDR3 DNA is TGTGCCAGCAGGCCTCGGACAGGGAACTATGGCTACACCTTC.

This clone was detected once. This chain connects TRBV2 to TRBJ2-7; 9 nucleotides align to TRBD1. Germline V gene lookup returns CDR1 SNHLY and CDR2 FYNNEI. The CDR3 totals 12 residues. V lost 8 bases to trimming and J lost 3 bases; unmatched junction nucleotides: 2. The CDR3 sequence is CASGTGLYEQYF. The DNA for the CDR3 is TGTGCCAGCGGGACAGGGCTCTACGAGCAGTACTTC.

The rearrangement joins TRBV27 to TRBJ1-1; 12 positions agree with TRBD1. The CDR3 runs 17 residues. Germline-derived CDR1 and CDR2 are MNHEY and SMNVEV (reference sequence). V lost 4 bases and J lost 5; bases outside the gene matches: 11. The CDR3 nucleotides read TGTGCCAGCAGTTCACTGGGACAGGGGGCAACGGGTACTGAAGCTTTCTTT. This gives the protein CASSSLGQGATGTEAFF.

This clone was seen only a few times. The chain uses TRBV19 and TRBJ2-2, with no clear D. This CDR3 region has 15 residues. With 7 bases removed from V and 4 bases from J, the gap between germline ends came to 16 bases. Germline V lookup: CDR1 LNHDA, CDR2 SQIVND (reference sequence). The CDR3 reads CASTSGRSFTGELFF. The DNA of the CDR3 is TGTGCCAGTACTTCCGGCAGGTCCTTCACCGGGGAGCTGTTTTTT.

V usage is TRBV5-1 and J usage is TRBJ1-1; weak D call: TRBD1 (6 bases). The V gene's germline CDR1 is SGHRS and CDR2 YFSETQ. The length of the CDR3 is 14 residues. Trimming stripped 4 bases from V and 3 bases from J, with 13 bases between. CDR3 coding DNA: TGCGCCAGCAGCCCCCTGACAGGCCACACTGAAGCTTTCTTT. Its protein is CASSPLTGHTEAFF.

The V call is TRBV18, the J call TRBJ1-1; D gene ambiguous. Germline CDR1 is KGHSH and CDR2 is LQKENI. CDR3 length: 14 amino acids. The V end lost 3 bases, the J end lost 0 bases, and 8 bases lay between the germline ends. CDR3 DNA sequence: TGTGCCAGCTCACCGGGCGCTCTGAACACTGAAGCTTTCTTT. It is translated as CASSPGALNTEAFF.

This clone was observed a few times. The chain employs TRBV6-1 and TRBJ1-2; D uncertain. The germline V and J ends were trimmed by 1 base and 3 bases, with 9 bases remaining between them. CDR3 length equals 14 residues. Germline V gene sequence: CDR1 MNHNS, CDR2 SASEGT. The CDR3 spells CASSEEVGDYGYTF. CDR3 nucleotides: TGTGCCAGCAGTGAAGAGGTGGGAGACTATGGCTACACCTTC.

This chain links TRBV28 with TRBJ1-6, with D possibly being TRBD1 (5 bases). With 8 bases removed from V and 6 bases from J, the gap between germline ends came to 17 bases. Germline V gene lookup returns CDR1 MDHEN and CDR2 SYDVKM. The CDR3 spans 15 residues. In nucleotides, the CDR3 is TGTGCCAGCTCCGTGAGGCAGGGCATTAATTCACCCCTCCACTTT. It yields the protein CASSVRQGINSPLHF.

The rearrangement links TRBV7-8 to TRBJ1-2; 7 nucleotides match TRBD1. The V gene's germline CDR1 is SGHVS and CDR2 FQNEAQ. V shed 4 bases, J shed 7 bases, and the junction held 12 bases outside the gene matches. This CDR3 has 15 amino acids. The CDR3 sequence: CASSSQTGYICGYTF. As DNA, the CDR3 is TGTGCCAGCAGCTCCCAGACAGGGTACATCTGTGGCTACACCTTC.

V usage is TRBV15 and J usage is TRBJ1-4; D possibly corresponds to TRBD1 (5 bases). From germline, CDR1 is LNHNV and CDR2 YYDKDF (reference sequence). The CDR3 consists of 15 residues. Trimming removed 0 bases at V and 7 bases at J, with 12 bases between. CDR3 nucleotide sequence: TGTGCCACCAGCAGAGATCCGGGGGGAGGTGAAAAACTGTTTTTT. It specifies CATSRDPGGGEKLFF.

The rearrangement links TRBV28 to TRBJ2-7, with TRBD2 as a possible D gene (5 bases). The V gene's germline CDR1 is MDHEN and CDR2 SYDVKM. The CDR3 length is 15 residues. The V end lost 7 bases, the J end lost 3 bases, and 19 bases lay between the germline ends. The DNA of the CDR3 is TGTGCCAGCACCATCGGGGTAAATTCGGTCTACGAGCAGTACTTC. It is translated as CASTIGVNSVYEQYF. Drawing the rest from reference TRBV28 and TRBJ2-7, the complete variable domain is DVKVTQSSRYLVKRTGEKVFLECVQDMDHENMFWYRQDPGLGLRLIYFSYDVKMKEKGDIPEGYSVSREKKERFSLILESASTNQTSMYLCASTIGVNSVYEQYFGPGTRLTVT.

The J gene is TRBJ1-6, the V gene TRBV27; D is uncertain. The CDR3 contains 15 residues. The germline V and J ends were trimmed by 8 bases and 0 bases, with 11 bases remaining between them. Germline-derived CDR1 and CDR2 are MNHEY and SMNVEV (reference sequence). For the CDR3, the DNA is TGTGCCAGCGGTGTCCTGAGCTCCTATAATTCACCCCTCCACTTT. Its translation is CASGVLSSYNSPLHF.

This clone occurred once. V gene TRBV6-1 combines with J gene TRBJ2-7, with TRBD2 as a possible D gene (5 bases). The V and J ends lost 4 bases and 0 bases respectively, with 10 bases between them. Germline V gene data show CDR1 as MNHNS and CDR2 as SASEGT. The CDR3 length is 14 residues. The CDR3 loop reads CASSATGSSYEQYF. In DNA, the CDR3 is TGTGCCAGCAGTGCTACGGGGTCCTCCTACGAGCAGTACTTC.

The rearrangement uses TRBV5-3 and TRBJ1-5, with D unresolved. TRBV5-3 is placed among ORFs of uncertain function. The CDR3 runs to 12 residues. The V and J ends lost 9 bases and 4 bases respectively, with 11 bases between them. Here the CDR3 reads CATPRENQPQHF. In DNA form, the CDR3 reads TGTGCCACTCCGAGGGAGAATCAGCCCCAGCATTTT.

For this clone: The identical CDR3 is also encoded by other nucleotide sequences in the sample. This chain links TRBV6-6 with TRBJ2-3, with TRBD1 identical over 8 bases. The CDR3 has 14 amino acids. Trimming at V came to 6 bases and at J to 3 bases, leaving 5 bases not matched to a gene. Germline values: CDR1 MNHNY, CDR2 SVGAGI (reference sequence). CDR3 region: CASRDRAGTDTQYF. CDR3 nucleotide sequence: TGTGCCAGCAGGGACAGGGCAGGGACAGATACGCAGTATTTT.

This clone came up once. The J gene is TRBJ2-2, the V gene TRBV7-2, with 7 bases aligning to TRBD1. Losses at the gene ends were 5 bases for V and 5 bases for J; bases not matched to a gene: 8. CDR1 SGHTA and CDR2 FQGNSA come from the germline V gene. This CDR3 contains 15 residues. The CDR3 bases are TGTGCCAGCAGCCCCAGGGGGTCGCGGACCGGGGAGCTGTTTTTT. Its protein product is CASSPRGSRTGELFF.

This chain links TRBV5-1 with TRBJ2-3; 8 nucleotides line up with TRBD2. The CDR3 runs 15 residues. Germline loops: CDR1 SGHRS, CDR2 YFSETQ. Trimming removed 7 bases from V and 1 base from J; junction bases left unmatched: 8. The chain's CDR3 is CASHDLTSGTDTQYF. CDR3 nucleotides: TGCGCCAGCCACGACCTGACTAGCGGCACAGATACGCAGTATTTT.

This clone was counted only a few times. The CDR3 DNA sequence: TGTGCCAGCAGTTTCGAAACTAGCGTGGGGTACGAGCAGTACTTC. It codes for CASSFETSVGYEQYF. The chain uses TRBV28 and TRBJ2-7; TRBD2 matches at 7 bases. The germline gives CDR1 MDHEN, CDR2 SYDVKM. Losses at the gene ends were 3 bases for V and 4 bases for J; bases not matched to a gene: 9. The CDR3 length is 15 residues.

V usage is TRBV2 and J usage is TRBJ2-5; possibly TRBD1 for D (6 bases). This CDR3 comprises 14 residues. Germline CDR1 reads SNHLY; CDR2 reads FYNNEI. V was pared by 7 bases and J by 0 bases, with 12 bases between. Written as DNA, the CDR3 is TGTGCCAGCAAGGAAGGGGGTTACCAAGAGACCCAGTACTTC. It translates to CASKEGGYQETQYF.

This chain connects TRBV11-2 to TRBJ1-1, with D possibly TRBD1 on 6 matching bases. CDR1 is SGHAT and CDR2 is FQNNGV in the germline V gene. The length of the CDR3 is 14 residues. V shed 5 bases and J shed 0 bases, with 10 bases lying between them. CDR3 DNA: TGTGCCAGCAGCCAACAGGGTATGAACACTGAAGCTTTCTTT. This translates into CASSQQGMNTEAFF.

There are a few counts of this clone. The chain uses TRBV6-1 and TRBJ2-7; the D gene is possibly TRBD2 (6 bases). V lost 9 bases to trimming and J lost 0 bases, with 9 bases between them. The CDR3 extends over 12 amino acids. Looked up from germline, CDR1 is MNHNS and CDR2 is SASEGT. DNA for the CDR3: TGTGCCAGTCGCGGGGTCTCCTACGAGCAGTACTTC. It codes for CASRGVSYEQYF.

CDR3 DNA: TGCGCCACCCAACTCGCCGGGAATCAGCCCCAGCATTTT. This sequence encodes CATQLAGNQPQHF. The chain is built from TRBV10-1 and TRBJ1-5; D remains unclear. The CDR3 runs 13 residues. Trimming shortened V by 10 bases and J by 4 bases, and 14 bases separated the two germline ends. Germline CDR1 reads WNHNN; CDR2 reads SYGVQD (reference sequence).

The chain has TRBV7-6 and TRBJ2-2; a possible D gene is TRBD2 (6 bases). This CDR3 has 17 amino acids. V was cut by 2 bases and J by 2 bases, with 15 bases left in between. Germline V gene sequence: CDR1 SGHVS, CDR2 FNYEAQ. The CDR3 spells CASSLPTRELNTGELFF. The DNA for the CDR3 is TGTGCCAGCAGCTTACCGACTAGAGAACTTAACACCGGGGAGCTGTTTTTT.

The chain has TRBV5-1 and TRBJ1-6, with 10 positions matching TRBD1. CDR3 length: 17 residues. Per germline, CDR1 SGHRS and CDR2 YFSETQ. V lost 0 bases to trimming and J lost 4 bases; unmatched junction nucleotides: 4. CDR3 sequence (DNA): TGCGCCAGCAGCTTGGGAGGGACAGGGGAATATAATTCACCCCTCCACTTT. Amino acid sequence: CASSLGGTGEYNSPLHF.